These 6 T cell receptor beta chains share one sample of origin, sequenced in a study of OX40 agonist ivuxolimab in advanced cancers. TCRdb keeps only in-frame clones here, not all; method: immunoSEQ multiplex PCR. The sample has about 120,000 clones, 75% to 90% seen once. Sequencing used CD4+ or CD8+ T cells sorted from blood, obtained in a trial of the OX40 agonist ivuxolimab. The receptors shown here come from an adult with an advanced solid tumor such as melanoma, head and neck, liver or kidney cancer.

This clone was counted once. The gene calls are TRBV9 and TRBJ2-2; TRBD2 matches 7 bases. Germline lookup yields CDR1 SGDLS and CDR2 YYNGEE. The V gene end was trimmed by 6 bases and the J gene end by 0 bases; junction bases not matched to a gene: 8. The CDR3 sequence is 16 residues long. In nucleotides, the CDR3 is TGTGCCAGCAATCCAACTAGCGCAGCGAACACCGGGGAGCTGTTTTTT. Its translation is CASNPTSAANTGELFF.

This clone was counted a single time. The CDR3 bases are TGTGCCAGCAGCTTGTCGGGACAGGGAACGGAGACCCAGTACTTC. Its translation: CASSLSGQGTETQYF. The J gene is TRBJ2-5, the V gene TRBV5-4; 9 bases align to TRBD1. Trimming at V came to 1 base and at J to 5 bases, leaving 6 bases not matched to a gene. CDR3 size: 15 residues. CDR1 is SGHNT and CDR2 is YYREEE in the germline V gene (reference sequence).

The V and J genes are TRBV19 and TRBJ1-4, with a weak D call TRBD1 (5 bases). The V and J ends lost 5 bases and 0 bases respectively, with 7 bases between them. CDR1 LNHDA and CDR2 SQIVND come from the germline V gene (reference sequence). The CDR3 is 14 residues long. CDR3 coding DNA: TGTGCCAGTAGTGGACACACAACTAATGAAAAACTGTTTTTT. Protein: CASSGHTTNEKLFF.

The CDR3 region has the DNA TGTGCCAGTAATGATGGGGCGAACACCGGGGAGCTGTTTTTT. Encoded protein: CASNDGANTGELFF. The chain carries TRBV19 and TRBJ2-2; D gene unclear. In germline, CDR1 is LNHDA, CDR2 SQIVND (reference sequence). Trimming pared 7 bases from V and 0 bases from J, leaving 9 bases between. The CDR3 length is 14 residues.

The chain recombines TRBV28 with TRBJ1-2; the D gene is possibly TRBD1 (5 bases). Germline V CDR1 and CDR2: MDHEN, SYDVKM. Deletions cut 7 bases from V and 7 bases from J, with 22 bases between. CDR3 size: 15 residues. The CDR3 is CASTPTGPRRGGYTF. CDR3 in DNA: TGTGCCAGCACTCCTACGGGACCGCGACGGGGTGGCTACACCTTC.

The J gene is TRBJ1-2, the V gene TRBV18; 7 bases are shared with TRBD1. Germline V lookup: CDR1 KGHSH, CDR2 LQKENI. The trim removed 3 bases at V and 3 bases at J, leaving 1 base unmatched. This CDR3 spans 13 amino acids. CDR3: CASSPGQYYGYTF. The CDR3, as DNA: TGTGCCAGCTCACCGGGACAGTACTATGGCTACACCTTC.